In this sample, the clone carrying this T cell receptor (beta chain) turned up once. Its target is unknown. Viral peptide pools were used in the ViraFEST assay to expand antigen-specific CD4+ T cells, and sequencing came afterward. Scientists isolated CD4+ T cells after a roughly 10-day culture period ended. SARS-CoV-2 infected the person between March and December 2020, as confirmed by PCR. Cultures got half-medium changes with IL-2 on days 3 and 7. These data belong to a study of vaccination effects on CD4 cells after COVID-19. Whole-study results and caveats: The study got few convalescent patients and did not collect any early post-infection timepoints.

Between the trimmed V and J ends, which lost 0 bases and 2 bases, there was a span of 11 bases. Germline V lookup: CDR1 LGHDT, CDR2 YNNKEL (reference sequence). The CDR3 runs 16 residues. TCRdb keeps only in-frame clones here, not all; method: immunoSEQ multiplex PCR. This table has 60,000 to 75,000 clones, around 70% appearing once. This receptor was taken from a human donor who had a prior SARS-CoV-2 infection. The sequences come from CD4+ T cells from PBMCs cultured with HIV peptides, collected before COVID-19 vaccination. Subset noted: HIV-1 Nef peptide pool negative control/reference culture. The chain is built from TRBV3-1 (or the pseudogene TRBV3-2) and TRBJ2-1; D is perhaps TRBD2 (5 bases). The CDR3 sequence: CASSQDVGGTYNEQFF. The CDR3 DNA is TGTGCCAGCAGCCAAGACGTTGGAGGCACCTACAATGAGCAGTTCTTC.